The 18 T cell receptor delta chains given below trace back to one sample, sequenced in a study of γδ T cells in repeated Plasmodium falciparum infection. Bulk repertoires came from Vgamma9/Vdelta2+ or Vdelta2-negative gammadelta T cells flow-sorted from PBMC. TCRdb reran clone calling via CATT on the multiplex PCR reads. The table has roughly 86,000 delta-chain clones, roughly 1.4% seen once; the top ten hold approximately 10%. The sequencing sample was made of gamma-delta T cells from blood. The receptor set was obtained from a pool of human donors (malaria-infected and uninfected, not separated).

With regard to this clone: It differs at one base from a far larger clone, so likely a read error. At the DNA level, this CDR3 is encoded by other sequences in the same sample as well. This chain connects TRDV1 to TRDJ1; 10 bases agree with TRDD3. The junction had 20 bases not matched to a gene; V was cut back by 4 bases and J by 0 bases. The CDR3 contains 21 residues. The germline gives CDR1 TSWWSYY, CDR2 QGS. DNA for the CDR3: TGTGCTCTTGGGGGGCCCACGGGTACTGGGGGATCACTCTCTTACACCGATAAACTCATCTTT. Translating gives CALGGPTGTGGSLSYTDKLIF.

In this sample, this clone turned up a few times. A far larger clone is one base from this, pointing to a likely read error. The sample has other DNA sequences that encode this CDR3 too. The CDR3: CAFPSQFTGGSAGGTDKLIF. CDR3 coding DNA: TGTGCCTTTCCCTCCCAATTTACTGGGGGATCCGCTGGGGGAACCGATAAACTTATCTTT. The chain couples TRDV3 to TRDJ1; TRDD3 agrees at 10 bases. Germline V gene sequence: CDR1 TVYSNPD, CDR2 GDNSRS (reference sequence). The CDR3 has 20 amino acids.

This clone has just a few counts. The chain is built from TRDV1 and TRDJ1; TRDD3 matches 12 bases. The J gene is absent in TCRdb and was assigned here via DNA matching to germline. Germline assignment: CDR1 TSWWSYY and CDR2 QGS. This CDR3 has 23 residues. With V trimmed by 5 bases and J by 4 bases, 29 bases remained unmatched. DNA for the CDR3: TGTGCTCTTGGGCCGAGATTCCTCCCCCTCCTTCTGGGGGATACGGCTGCGCTCGATAAACTCATCTTT. Amino acids: CALGPRFLPLLLGDTAALDKLIF.

For this clone: The protein TCRdb lists belongs to a much larger clone and differs from this DNA's translation at residue 12, which points to a read error; the protein shown is made from the DNA. The rearrangement links TRDV1 to TRDJ1, with 8 bases aligning to TRDD3. As TCRdb names no J gene, one was assigned here on the basis of a DNA match to germline. The CDR3 is 21 amino acids. Trimming at V came to 3 bases and at J to 2 bases, leaving 23 bases not matched to a gene. The germline V gene has CDR1 TSWWSYY and CDR2 QGS. The CDR3 protein is CALGDGYRQGYDFYLTDKLIF. DNA for the CDR3: TGTGCTCTTGGGGATGGTTATAGACAGGGATACGATTTTTATTTGACCGATAAACTCATCTTT.

This clone was detected a few times. TCRdb's entry gives the protein of a much larger clone, which mismatches this DNA's translation at residue 6, likely from a read error; the protein reported here is translated from the DNA. The V call is TRDV3, the J call TRDJ2; 8 nucleotides line up with TRDD3. The J gene, absent from TCRdb, was called here by matching the DNA to germline. CDR3 length: 19 residues. With 3 bases clipped from V and 2 bases from J, the junction kept 20 bases outside the gene matches. Germline CDR1 is TVYSNPD and CDR2 is GDNSRS (reference sequence). CDR3 sequence reads: CAFLGPPTSWGILTAQLFF. In DNA form, the CDR3 reads TGTGCCTTCCTAGGCCCTCCTACGTCTTGGGGGATCTTGACAGCACAACTCTTCTTT.

The table lists this clone with a few counts. TCRdb pairs this DNA with a much larger clone's protein that differs at residue 6, likely a read error; the protein shown was translated from the DNA. The chain is built from TRDV1 and TRDJ2; either TRDD1 or TRDD3 may fit D (5 bases each). The V end lost 2 bases, the J end lost 4 bases, and 29 bases lay between the germline ends. The CDR3 spans 21 residues. Germline V gene sequence: CDR1 TSWWSYY, CDR2 QGS. As DNA, the CDR3 is TGTGCTCTTGGGGAAGGGTCGTACCATGAAATGGGCAAAGGGGAGACAGCACAACTCTTCTTT. Amino acids: CALGEGSYHEMGKGETAQLFF.

Comments on this clone: TCRdb pairs this DNA with a much larger clone's protein that differs at residue 19, likely a read error; the protein shown was translated from the DNA. The chain employs TRDV1 and TRDJ1; TRDD3 matches 11 bases. Germline V gene sequence: CDR1 TSWWSYY, CDR2 QGS. CDR3 length: 22 residues. The CDR3 protein is CALGDRDDLTIYWGIRTDNLIF. DNA of the CDR3: TGTGCTCTTGGGGACCGTGATGACCTTACGATTTACTGGGGGATAAGGACCGATAACCTCATCTTT.

This clone has just a few counts. This likely came from a read error, as a far larger clone is one base away. The identical CDR3 is also encoded by other nucleotide sequences in the sample. The chain employs TRDV2 and TRDJ3; tentative D call: TRDD1 (5 bases). V was shortened by 0 bases and J by 0 bases, with 14 bases between the two germline ends. CDR1 and CDR2 (germline): GEAIGNYY, EKD. The CDR3 runs 19 residues. In nucleotides, the CDR3 is TGTGCCTGTGACACCCCACTGAGGAATAGCTCCTGGGACACCCGACAGATGTTTTTC. Translation: CACDTPLRNSSWDTRQMFF.

As concerns this clone: TCRdb's entry gives the protein of a much larger clone, which mismatches this DNA's translation at residue 5, likely from a read error; the protein reported here is translated from the DNA. The rearrangement links TRDV2 to TRDJ1; D possibly corresponds to TRDD3 (5 bases). The CDR3 is 15 amino acids. Germline-derived CDR1 and CDR2 are GEAIGNYY and EKD. V lost 5 bases and J lost 0, with 15 bases in between. Here the CDR3 reads CACGPRGGYTDKLIF. The CDR3 DNA reads as TGTGCCTGTGGTCCCAGAGGGGGGTACACCGATAAACTCATCTTT.

This clone showed up just a few times. The TCRdb protein comes from a much larger clone and disagrees with this DNA's translation at residue 10, likely due to a read error; the protein given here is derived from the DNA. V usage is TRDV3 and J usage is TRDJ1; TRDD2 might be the D (5 bases). This CDR3 contains 18 residues. V was cut by 5 bases and J by 0 bases, with 28 bases left in between. Germline loops: CDR1 TVYSNPD, CDR2 GDNSRS (reference sequence). The CDR3 loop is CAPSSECSTEGDTDKLIF. As DNA, the CDR3 is TGTGCCCCTTCTTCGGAATGCAGTACTGAGGGAGACACCGATAAACTCATCTTT.

With respect to this clone: A read error likely explains this, since a far larger clone differs by one base. Other DNA sequences in the same sample also yield this CDR3. The chain employs TRDV1 and TRDJ1; TRDD3 matches 13 bases. The V segment lost 4 bases and the J segment 8 bases; nucleotides outside the gene matches: 34. The V gene's germline CDR1 is TSWWSYY and CDR2 QGS. The length of the CDR3 is 24 residues. This chain's CDR3 is CALGVLRRLPEYQNWGIRGDKLIF. The CDR3 nucleotides are TGTGCTCTTGGGGTTCTACGCAGGCTTCCTGAATACCAAAACTGGGGGATACGCGGCGACAAACTCATCTTT.

This clone showed up just a few times. This clone may be a read error of a much larger clone one base away. V is TRDV1 and J is TRDJ1, with 7 bases identical to TRDD3. The J gene, not given by TCRdb, was assigned here from a germline match of the nucleotide sequence. Germline loops: CDR1 TSWWSYY, CDR2 QGS. This CDR3 is 20 amino acids long. CDR3 amino acids: CALGELAIPYWGRPTDKLIF. The CDR3 DNA reads TGCGCTCTTGGGGAACTAGCGATCCCTTACTGGGGAAGGCCCACCGATAAACTCATCTTT.

A few counts support this clone. Translating this DNA gives a protein that differs at residue 11 from the TCRdb one, which belongs to a much larger clone; a read error is likely, and the protein shown is this translation. The V and J genes are TRDV3 and TRDJ1, with D perhaps TRDD3 (6 bases). The germline V gene has CDR1 TVYSNPD and CDR2 GDNSRS (reference sequence). The germline V and J ends were trimmed by 0 bases and 6 bases, with 20 bases remaining between them. The CDR3 spans 15 residues. As DNA, the CDR3 is TGTGCCTTTAGCCTGATACGGTCCCGAGGCAATAAACTCATCTTT. Amino acids: CAFSLIRSRGNKLIF.

On this clone: The protein TCRdb gives is from a much larger clone and does not agree with this DNA's translation at residue 4, likely a read error; the protein shown here comes from the DNA. J is TRDJ1 and V is TRDV2; D is undetermined. The J gene is not listed in TCRdb, so it was assigned here from a DNA match to germline. Germline V gives CDR1 GEAIGNYY, CDR2 EKD. The CDR3 contains 14 residues. CDR3 sequence reads: CACGTGRLADKLIF. CDR3 bases: TGTGCCTGTGGCACCGGCCGATTAGCCGATAAACTCATCTTT.

A few counts support this clone. TCRdb records a much larger clone's protein for this DNA, with a difference at residue 19 that likely arises from a read error; the protein given is the translation of the DNA. No J gene was assigned, while the V gene was called as TRDV1; TRDD3, the table's D call, lacks a check against the DNA. In germline, CDR1 is TSWWSYY, CDR2 QGS. This CDR3 has 21 amino acids. In DNA, the CDR3 is TGTGCTCTTGGGGAACTAAAGCTTTCCTGGGACTGGGGGATACGCTCCGATAAACCCATCTTT. Protein product: CALGELKLSWDWGIRSDKPIF.

With respect to this clone: TCRdb's entry gives the protein of a much larger clone, which mismatches this DNA's translation at residue 5, likely from a read error; the protein reported here is translated from the DNA. V is TRDV2 and J is TRDJ1, with TRDD3 matching 8 bases. TCRdb gives no J gene; it was assigned here by matching the DNA to germline. This CDR3 spans 19 amino acids. Unmatched junction bases numbered 18, after V lost 2 bases and J lost 2 bases. CDR1 is GEAIGNYY, CDR2 EKD, per germline. Here the CDR3 reads CACDIVGDPPRRRTDKLIF. In nucleotides, the CDR3 is TGTGCCTGTGACATCGTGGGGGATCCCCCTCGGAGGAGGACCGATAAACTCATCTTT.

This clone occurred a few times. For this DNA, TCRdb reports the protein of a much larger clone, which diverges at residue 17, most likely from a read error; the protein presented here is translated directly from the DNA. The V call is TRDV1, the J call TRDJ1; TRDD3 matches at 7 bases. Germline V gene lookup returns CDR1 TSWWSYY and CDR2 QGS. This CDR3 has 19 amino acids. This chain's CDR3 is CALGESTQYWGVYTDKPIF. Written as DNA, the CDR3 is TGTGCTCTTGGGGAATCTACGCAGTACTGGGGAGTGTACACCGATAAACCCATCTTT.

Notes on this clone: A far bigger clonotype differs at one base, so this is likely a read error. This CDR3 is also generated by other DNA sequences in the sample. The chain combines TRDV2 with TRDJ1; possibly TRDD3 for D (6 bases). Because TCRdb records no J gene, it was assigned here through a match of the DNA to germline. Trimming took 0 bases from V and 2 from J, leaving 30 bases between them. The germline V gene encodes CDR1 GEAIGNYY and CDR2 EKD. The CDR3 spans 21 residues. The CDR3 spells CACDTGGSSGRTGIRTDKLIF. CDR3 in DNA: TGTGCCTGTGACACCGGGGGGTCTTCGGGGCGTACTGGGATCCGAACCGATAAACTCATCTTT.